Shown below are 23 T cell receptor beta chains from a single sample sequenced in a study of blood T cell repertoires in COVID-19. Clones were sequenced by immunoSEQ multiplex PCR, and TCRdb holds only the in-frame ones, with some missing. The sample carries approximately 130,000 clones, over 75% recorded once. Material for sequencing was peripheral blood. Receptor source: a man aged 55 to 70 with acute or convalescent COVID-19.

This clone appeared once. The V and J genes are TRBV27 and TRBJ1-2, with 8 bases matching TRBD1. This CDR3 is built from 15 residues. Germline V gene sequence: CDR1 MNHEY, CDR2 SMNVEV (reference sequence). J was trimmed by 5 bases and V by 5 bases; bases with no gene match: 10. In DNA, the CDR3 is TGTGCCAGCAGTCCCTCTGCTGGACAGGGATATGGCTACACCTTC. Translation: CASSPSAGQGYGYTF.

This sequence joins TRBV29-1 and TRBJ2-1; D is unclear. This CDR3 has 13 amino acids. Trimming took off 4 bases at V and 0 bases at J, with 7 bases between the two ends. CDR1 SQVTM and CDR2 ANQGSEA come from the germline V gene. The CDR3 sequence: CSVGGNSYNEQFF. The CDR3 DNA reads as TGCAGCGTTGGCGGAAACTCCTACAATGAGCAGTTCTTC.

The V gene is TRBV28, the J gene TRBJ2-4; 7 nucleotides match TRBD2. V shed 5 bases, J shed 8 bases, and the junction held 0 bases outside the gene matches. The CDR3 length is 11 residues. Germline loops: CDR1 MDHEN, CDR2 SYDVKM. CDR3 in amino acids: CASSREDIQYF. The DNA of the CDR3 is TGTGCCAGCAGTCGGGAGGACATTCAGTACTTC.

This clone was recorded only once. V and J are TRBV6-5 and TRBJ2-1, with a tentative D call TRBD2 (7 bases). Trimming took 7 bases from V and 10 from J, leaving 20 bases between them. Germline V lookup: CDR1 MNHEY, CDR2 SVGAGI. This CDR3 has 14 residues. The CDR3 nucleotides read TGTGCCAGCACCTCCGAAGGGGGGGCCGACGAGCAGTTCTTC. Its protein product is CASTSEGGADEQFF.

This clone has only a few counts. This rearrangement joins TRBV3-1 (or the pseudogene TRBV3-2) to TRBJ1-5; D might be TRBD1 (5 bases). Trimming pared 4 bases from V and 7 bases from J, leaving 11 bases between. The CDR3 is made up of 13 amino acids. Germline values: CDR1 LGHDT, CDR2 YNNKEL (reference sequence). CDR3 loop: CASSLGQGQPQHF. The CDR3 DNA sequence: TGTGCCAGCAGCCTGGGGCAGGGCCAGCCCCAGCATTTT.

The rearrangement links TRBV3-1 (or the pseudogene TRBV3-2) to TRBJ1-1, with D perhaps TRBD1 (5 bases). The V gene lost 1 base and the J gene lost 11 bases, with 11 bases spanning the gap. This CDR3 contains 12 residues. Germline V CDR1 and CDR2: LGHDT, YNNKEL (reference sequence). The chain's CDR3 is CASSQGQSGAFF. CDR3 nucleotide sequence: TGTGCCAGCAGCCAAGGACAGTCGGGCGCTTTCTTT.

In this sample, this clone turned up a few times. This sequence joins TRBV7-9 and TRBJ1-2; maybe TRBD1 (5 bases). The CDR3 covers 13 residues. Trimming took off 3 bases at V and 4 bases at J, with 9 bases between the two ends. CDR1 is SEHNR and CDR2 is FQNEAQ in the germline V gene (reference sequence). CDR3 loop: CASSFQGTYGYTF. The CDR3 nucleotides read TGTGCCAGCAGCTTTCAGGGAACCTATGGCTACACCTTC. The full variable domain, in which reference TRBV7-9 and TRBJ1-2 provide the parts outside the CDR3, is DTGVSQNPRHKITKRGQNVTFRCDPISEHNRLYWYRQTLGQGPEFLTYFQNEAQLEKSRLLSDRFSAERPKGSFSTLEIQRTEQGDSAMYLCASSFQGTYGYTFGSGTRLTVV.

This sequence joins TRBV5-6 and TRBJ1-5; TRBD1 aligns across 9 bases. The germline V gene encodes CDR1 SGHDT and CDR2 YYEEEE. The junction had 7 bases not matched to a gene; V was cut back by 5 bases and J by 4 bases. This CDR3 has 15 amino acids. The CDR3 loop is CASSKDRGWNQPQHF. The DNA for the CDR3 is TGTGCCAGCAGTAAGGACAGGGGTTGGAATCAGCCCCAGCATTTT.

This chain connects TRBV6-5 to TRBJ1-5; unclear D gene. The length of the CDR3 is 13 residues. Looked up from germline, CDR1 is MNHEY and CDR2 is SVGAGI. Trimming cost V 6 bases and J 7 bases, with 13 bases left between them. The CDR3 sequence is CASSQENSQPQHF. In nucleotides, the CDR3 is TGTGCCAGCAGCCAGGAAAACAGCCAGCCCCAGCATTTT.

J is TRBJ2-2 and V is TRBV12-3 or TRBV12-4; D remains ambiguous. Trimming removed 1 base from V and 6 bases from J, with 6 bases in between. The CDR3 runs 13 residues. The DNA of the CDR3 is TGTGCCAGCAGTTTAGATCCAGCCGGGGAGCTGTTTTTT. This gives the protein CASSLDPAGELFF.

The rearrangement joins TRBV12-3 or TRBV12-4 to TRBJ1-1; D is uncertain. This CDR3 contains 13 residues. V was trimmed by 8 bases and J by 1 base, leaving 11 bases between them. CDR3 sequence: CASCTTGNTEAFF. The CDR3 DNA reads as TGTGCCAGCTGCACAACGGGGAACACTGAAGCTTTCTTT.

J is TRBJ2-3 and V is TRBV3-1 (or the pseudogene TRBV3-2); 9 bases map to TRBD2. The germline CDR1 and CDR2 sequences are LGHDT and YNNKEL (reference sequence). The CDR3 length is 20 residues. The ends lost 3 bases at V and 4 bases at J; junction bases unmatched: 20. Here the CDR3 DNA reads TGTGCCAGCAGCCAGAATCTATCCGGTTGGCGGGAGGGTGGGGCAGATACGCAGTATTTT. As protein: CASSQNLSGWREGGADTQYF.

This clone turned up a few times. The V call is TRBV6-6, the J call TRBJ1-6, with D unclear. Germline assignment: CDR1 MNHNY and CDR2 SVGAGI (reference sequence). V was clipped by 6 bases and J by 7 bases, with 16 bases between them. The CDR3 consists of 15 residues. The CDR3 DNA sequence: TGTGCCAGCAGAGGGCAGGTCCGAGGGAATTCACCCCTCCACTTT. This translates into CASRGQVRGNSPLHF.

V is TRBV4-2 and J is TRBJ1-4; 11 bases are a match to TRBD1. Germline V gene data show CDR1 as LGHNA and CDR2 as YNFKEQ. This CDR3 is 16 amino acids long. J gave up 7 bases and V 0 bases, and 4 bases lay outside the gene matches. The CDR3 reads CASSQEAGTGGEKLFF. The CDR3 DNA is TGTGCCAGCAGCCAAGAAGCCGGGACAGGGGGTGAAAAACTGTTTTTT.

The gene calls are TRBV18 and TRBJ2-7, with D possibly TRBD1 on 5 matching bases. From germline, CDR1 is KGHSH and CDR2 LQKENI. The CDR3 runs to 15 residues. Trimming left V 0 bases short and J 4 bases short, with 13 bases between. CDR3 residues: CASSPPRQTLYEQYF. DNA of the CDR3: TGTGCCAGCTCACCACCGAGACAGACCTTATACGAGCAGTACTTC.

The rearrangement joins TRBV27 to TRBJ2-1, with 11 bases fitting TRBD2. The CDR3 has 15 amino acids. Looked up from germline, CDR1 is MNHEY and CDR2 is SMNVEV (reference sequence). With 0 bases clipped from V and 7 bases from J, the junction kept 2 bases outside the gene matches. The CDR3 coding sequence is TGTGCCAGCAGTTTATCGACTAGCGGGAAGAATGAGCAGTTCTTC. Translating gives CASSLSTSGKNEQFF.

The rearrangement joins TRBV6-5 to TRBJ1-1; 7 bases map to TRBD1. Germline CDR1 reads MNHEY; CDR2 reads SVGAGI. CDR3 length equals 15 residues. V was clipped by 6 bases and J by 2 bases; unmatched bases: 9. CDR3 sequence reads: CASRRIAGGNTEAFF. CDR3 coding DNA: TGTGCCAGCAGGCGGATCGCAGGGGGTAACACTGAAGCTTTCTTT.

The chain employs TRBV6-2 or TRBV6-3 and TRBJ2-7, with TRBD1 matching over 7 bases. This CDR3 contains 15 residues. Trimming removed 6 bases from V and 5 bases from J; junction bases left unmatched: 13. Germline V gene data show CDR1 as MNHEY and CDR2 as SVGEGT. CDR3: CASSISGGSQDEQYF. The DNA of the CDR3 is TGTGCCAGCAGCATTTCAGGGGGTTCGCAAGACGAGCAGTACTTC.

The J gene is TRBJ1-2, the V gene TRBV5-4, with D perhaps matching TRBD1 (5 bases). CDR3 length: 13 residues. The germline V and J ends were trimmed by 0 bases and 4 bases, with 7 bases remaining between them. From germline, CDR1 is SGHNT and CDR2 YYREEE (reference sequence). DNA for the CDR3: TGTGCCAGCAGCTTGGAAGGGGTCTATGGCTACACCTTC. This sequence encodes CASSLEGVYGYTF. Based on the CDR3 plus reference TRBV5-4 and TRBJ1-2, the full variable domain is ETGVTQSPTHLIKTRGQQVTLRCSSQSGHNTVSWYQQALGQGPQFIFQYYREEENGRGNFPPRFSGLQFPNYSSELNVNALELDDSALYLCASSLEGVYGYTFGSGTRLTVV.

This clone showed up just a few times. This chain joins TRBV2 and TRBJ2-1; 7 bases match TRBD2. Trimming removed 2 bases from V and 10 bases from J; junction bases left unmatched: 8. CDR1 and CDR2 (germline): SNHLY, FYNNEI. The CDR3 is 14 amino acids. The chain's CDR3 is CASSEWAGAREQFF. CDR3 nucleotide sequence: TGTGCCAGCAGTGAATGGGCGGGAGCGCGGGAGCAGTTCTTC.

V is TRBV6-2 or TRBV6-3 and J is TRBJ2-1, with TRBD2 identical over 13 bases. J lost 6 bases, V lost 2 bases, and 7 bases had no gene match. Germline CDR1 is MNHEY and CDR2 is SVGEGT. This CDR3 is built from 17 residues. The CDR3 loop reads CASSYPQLAGGPNEQFF. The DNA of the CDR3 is TGTGCCAGCAGTTACCCCCAACTAGCGGGAGGGCCCAATGAGCAGTTCTTC.

The CDR3 region has the DNA TGTGCCAGCAGTGAAACAGGGGGGGGTCAGCCCCAGCATTTT. It encodes CASSETGGGQPQHF. J is TRBJ1-5 and V is TRBV6-1; TRBD1 aligns across 8 bases. With V trimmed by 2 bases and J by 6 bases, 3 bases remained unmatched. This CDR3 spans 14 amino acids. Germline values: CDR1 MNHNS, CDR2 SASEGT.

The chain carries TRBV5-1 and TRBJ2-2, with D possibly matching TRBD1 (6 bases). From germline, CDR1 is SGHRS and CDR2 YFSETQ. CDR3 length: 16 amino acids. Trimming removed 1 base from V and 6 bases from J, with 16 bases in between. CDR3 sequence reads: CASSLLGQPAPGELFF. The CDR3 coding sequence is TGCGCCAGCAGCTTGCTCGGACAGCCAGCACCCGGGGAGCTGTTTTTT.